The 29 T cell receptor beta chains listed next were all sequenced from one sample in a study of blood T cells in healthy people across ages. PCR was performed a second time for about 6 to 12 cycles using a sample-barcoded 5' primer and a J-beta primer mix. TCRdb analysed the 5' RACE reads with MiXCR anew, one entry per CDR3 protein. The repertoire holds about 700,000 distinct CDR3 sequences, roughly 30% seen once, with 15% in the top ten. The sample was blood. Receptors originate from a woman of 80 years or more in good health.

This clonotype was observed at least ten times. J is TRBJ2-7 and V is TRBV14, with 9 bases that match TRBD1. CDR3 length: 16 amino acids. CDR1 and CDR2 (germline): SGHDN, FVKESK. Trimming at V came to 0 bases and at J to 6 bases, leaving 9 bases not matched to a gene. The CDR3 region has the DNA TGTGCCAGCAGCCAAGATCTCGGGACAGGGTACTCCGAGCAGTACTTC. Amino acids: CASSQDLGTGYSEQYF.

This clonotype came up many times. CDR3 sequence reads: CSAGMVVGEQFF. The CDR3 DNA follows: TGCAGTGCTGGCATGGTCGTGGGCGAGCAGTTCTTC. The chain employs TRBV20-1 and TRBJ2-1, with D unresolved. The CDR3 contains 12 residues. The V gene's germline CDR1 is DFQATT and CDR2 SNEGSKA (reference sequence). Trimming took 5 bases from V and 10 from J, leaving 15 bases between them.

This clonotype occurred many times. This chain uses TRBV6-2 or TRBV6-3 with TRBJ1-5, with 8 bases aligning to TRBD1. J lost 2 bases, V lost 2 bases, and 2 bases had no gene match. The CDR3 consists of 15 residues. Germline values: CDR1 MNHEY, CDR2 SVGEGT. The CDR3 is CASSYPGQGNQPQHF. In DNA, the CDR3 is TGTGCCAGCAGTTACCCGGGACAGGGCAATCAGCCCCAGCATTTT.

This rearrangement joins TRBV30 to TRBJ2-7, with D unresolved. There are 13 residues in the CDR3. Germline V CDR1 and CDR2: GTSNPN, SVGIG (reference sequence). The V end lost 0 bases, the J end lost 7 bases, and 13 bases lay between the germline ends. CDR3 loop: CAWSVRLVKEQYF. The CDR3 bases are TGTGCCTGGAGTGTACGCCTGGTTAAAGAGCAGTACTTC. The full variable domain, its missing parts supplied by reference TRBV30 and TRBJ2-7, is SQTIHQWPATLVQPVGSPLSLECTVEGTSNPNLYWYRQAAGRGLQLLFYSVGIGQISSEVPQNLSASRPQDRQFILSSKKLLLSDSGFYLCAWSVRLVKEQYFGPGTRLTVT.

For the CDR3, the DNA is TGTGCCAGCAGTCAGTCGGCAGGACATGATTACAATGAGCAGTTCTTC. It specifies CASSQSAGHDYNEQFF. J is TRBJ2-1 and V is TRBV4-2; a weak D match, TRBD1 (5 bases). The germline V and J ends were trimmed by 6 bases and 4 bases, with 19 bases remaining between them. The CDR3 consists of 16 residues. CDR1 LGHNA and CDR2 YNFKEQ come from the germline V gene.

The chain recombines TRBV2 with TRBJ1-3; a possible D gene is TRBD1 (6 bases). Trimming cost V 4 bases and J 0 bases, with 13 bases left between them. The CDR3 length is 16 residues. Germline CDR1 is SNHLY and CDR2 is FYNNEI. The DNA for the CDR3 is TGTGCCAGCAGTGGCGGGGGGCCTAACTCTGGAAACACCATATATTTT. Protein product: CASSGGGPNSGNTIYF.

This clonotype was observed many times. The chain has TRBV20-1 and TRBJ2-5, with a weak D call TRBD2 (6 bases). Germline CDR1 DFQATT, CDR2 SNEGSKA (reference sequence). The V gene lost 1 base and the J gene lost 4 bases, with 10 bases spanning the gap. The CDR3 is 13 residues long. This chain's CDR3 is CSARAWGGETQYF. The CDR3 bases are TGCAGTGCTAGAGCCTGGGGAGGAGAGACCCAGTACTTC.

Regarding this clonotype: This may come from a read error, since a much larger clone is one base off. V gene TRBV9 combines with J gene TRBJ2-3, with D maybe TRBD1 (5 bases). Germline V CDR1 and CDR2: SGDLS, YYNGEE. The CDR3 runs to 16 residues. The CDR3 DNA sequence: TGTGCCAGCAGCGCATCATGGGGAAGAAACACAGGTACGCAGTATTTT. It yields the protein CASSASWGRNTGTQYF.

The rearrangement uses TRBV4-1 and TRBJ2-4, with 11 nucleotides matching TRBD2. Judging by the DNA end, TRBJ2-7 fits better; the J call may be wrong. From germline, CDR1 is MGHRA and CDR2 YSYEKL. This CDR3 has 15 residues. The CDR3 DNA follows: TGCGCCAGCAGCCAACCGACTAGCGGGAACTACGAGCAGTACTTC. Its protein is CASSQPTSGNYEQYF.

With respect to this clonotype: A read error may be the cause here, since a much bigger clone is one base away. This chain joins TRBV6-4 and TRBJ1-6, with TRBD1 matching 12 bases. There are 19 residues in the CDR3. With V trimmed by 3 bases and J by 9 bases, 15 bases remained unmatched. Per germline, CDR1 MRHNA and CDR2 SNTAGT. The CDR3 here is CASSEAGTGGFSSSSPLHF. Written as DNA, the CDR3 is TGTGCCAGCAGTGAGGCCGGGACAGGGGGCTTCTCGTCCAGTTCACCCCTCCACTTT.

This clonotype was counted a single time. V and J are TRBV20-1 and TRBJ2-3; the D is unclear. Trimming removed 8 bases at V and 2 bases at J, with 14 bases between. CDR3 size: 13 residues. Germline V lookup: CDR1 DFQATT, CDR2 SNEGSKA (reference sequence). CDR3 DNA sequence: TGCAGTTGCGGCAGGTCATACACAGATACGCAGTATTTT. It encodes CSCGRSYTDTQYF.

This clonotype occurred many times. The chain employs TRBV11-3 and TRBJ1-6; D is possibly TRBD1 (6 bases). There are 14 residues in the CDR3. The germline gives CDR1 SGHNT, CDR2 YENEEA. The V and J ends lost 11 bases and 7 bases respectively, with 18 bases between them. Here the CDR3 reads CAPRPIRGNSPLHF. The CDR3 nucleotides are TGTGCCCCCAGGCCGATTAGGGGGAATTCACCCCTCCACTTT.

Ten or more counts support this clonotype. The rearrangement uses TRBV7-9 and TRBJ2-4, with D unresolved. The CDR3 totals 18 residues. Germline V gene sequence: CDR1 SEHNR, CDR2 FQNEAQ (reference sequence). V was shortened by 2 bases and J by 0 bases, with 17 bases between the two germline ends. The DNA for the CDR3 is TGTGCCAGCAGCTTACTGAAGAAGGAGCCATTAGCCAAAAACATTCAGTACTTC. Protein sequence: CASSLLKKEPLAKNIQYF.

This clonotype occurred many times. This rearrangement joins TRBV20-1 to TRBJ2-3; 10 bases match TRBD2. V shed 4 bases, J shed 2 bases, and the junction held 6 bases outside the gene matches. The CDR3 covers 15 residues. Germline V gene lookup returns CDR1 DFQATT and CDR2 SNEGSKA (reference sequence). CDR3 sequence: CSATLAGDLTDTQYF. The CDR3 DNA reads as TGCAGTGCTACTCTAGCGGGGGACCTCACAGATACGCAGTATTTT.

With respect to this clonotype: This may be a read error: a much more frequent sequence differs by one nucleotide. The V gene is TRBV3-1, the J gene TRBJ2-7; 9 bases fit TRBD1. The CDR3 consists of 14 residues. CDR1 is LGHDT and CDR2 is YNNKEL in the germline V gene (reference sequence). After removal of 1 base from V and 7 bases from J, the junction contained 5 bases not matched to a gene. The CDR3 sequence: CASSQAGQGNEQYF. DNA of the CDR3: TGTGCCAGCAGCCAAGCCGGACAGGGGAATGAGCAGTACTTC.

This clonotype occurred many times. The chain joins TRBV5-8 to TRBJ2-5; 7 positions match TRBD1. J gave up 5 bases and V 0 bases, and 7 bases lay outside the gene matches. The CDR3 loop spans 15 amino acids. Germline CDR1 and CDR2: SGHTS and YDEGEE. CDR3 region: CASSLEGAVGETQYF. The CDR3 DNA sequence: TGTGCCAGCAGCTTGGAGGGGGCAGTCGGGGAGACCCAGTACTTC.

Remarks on this clonotype: This may be a read error, as it is one base from a much larger clone. The gene calls are TRBV27 and TRBJ1-2; 9 bases are shared with TRBD1. This CDR3 region has 14 residues. The V gene end was trimmed by 6 bases and the J gene end by 8 bases; junction bases not matched to a gene: 10. Germline values: CDR1 MNHEY, CDR2 SMNVEV (reference sequence). The CDR3 sequence is CASRRGTGRAGYTF. Written as DNA, the CDR3 is TGTGCCAGCAGGCGGGGGACAGGGCGGGCCGGCTACACCTTC.

This clonotype was found a few times. The chain links TRBV5-1 to TRBJ1-3, with D tentatively TRBD1 (5 bases). V lost 0 bases to trimming and J lost 2 bases, with 9 bases between them. The CDR3 contains 15 residues. In germline, CDR1 is SGHRS, CDR2 YFSETQ. The CDR3 DNA reads as TGCGCCAGCAGCTTGGCTGGGGCTCCTGGAAACACCATATATTTT. Translation gives CASSLAGAPGNTIYF.

The chain links TRBV9 to TRBJ1-2; no clear D. The CDR3 contains 16 residues. Germline lookup yields CDR1 SGDLS and CDR2 YYNGEE. The V end lost 0 bases, the J end lost 5 bases, and 17 bases lay between the germline ends. CDR3 bases: TGTGCCAGCAGCGTAGATCGAGAAACAGCCGATTATGGCTACACCTTC. It yields the protein CASSVDRETADYGYTF.

The chain uses TRBV7-9 and TRBJ2-1, with TRBD2 matching over 9 bases. The CDR3 is 15 residues long. Unmatched junction bases numbered 11, after V lost 5 bases and J lost 9 bases. In germline, CDR1 is SEHNR, CDR2 FQNEAQ (reference sequence). The CDR3 DNA sequence: TGTGCCAGCAGCCTTATTACTAGCGGGCGGGGTGAGCAGTTCTTC. This encodes CASSLITSGRGEQFF. Together with reference TRBV7-9 and TRBJ2-1, the CDR3 gives the full variable domain: DTGVSQNPRHKITKRGQNVTFRCDPISEHNRLYWYRQTLGQGPEFLTYFQNEAQLEKSRLLSDRFSAERPKGSFSTLEIQRTEQGDSAMYLCASSLITSGRGEQFFGPGTRLTVL.

This clonotype was seen at least ten times. The gene calls are TRBV3-1 and TRBJ2-5, with TRBD1 identical over 10 bases. CDR3 length: 15 residues. CDR1 LGHDT and CDR2 YNNKEL come from the germline V gene (reference sequence). V gave up 1 base and J gave up 7 bases; unmatched junction bases: 6. The CDR3 protein is CASSQGTGGPGTQYF. The CDR3 DNA is TGTGCCAGCAGCCAAGGGACAGGGGGGCCGGGGACCCAGTACTTC.

DNA for the CDR3: TGCGCCAGCAGCTCGGGGACTAGCGGGGGGTTAAATGAGCAGTTCTTC. Amino acids: CASSSGTSGGLNEQFF. This chain links TRBV5-1 with TRBJ2-1, with TRBD2 identical over 15 bases. Germline CDR1 SGHRS, CDR2 YFSETQ. Losses at the gene ends were 3 bases for V and 7 bases for J; bases not matched to a gene: 5. This CDR3 has 16 residues.

Concerning this clonotype: Possible read error: a much larger clone is one base away. The rearrangement joins TRBV7-9 to TRBJ2-6, with D possibly matching TRBD2 (5 bases). V lost 7 bases to trimming and J lost 0 bases, with 22 bases between them. The CDR3 length is 19 residues. Germline values: CDR1 SEHNR, CDR2 FQNEAQ (reference sequence). The CDR3 nucleotides are TGTGCCAGCAACTCTGGAGGAGGATTTTCTATCTCTGGGGCCAACGTCCTGACTTTC. It encodes CASNSGGGFSISGANVLTF.

At least ten counts were recorded for this clonotype. The gene calls are TRBV14 and TRBJ2-1; the D gene is possibly TRBD2 (6 bases). Trimming cost V 0 bases and J 0 bases, with 15 bases left between them. Germline V gives CDR1 SGHDN, CDR2 FVKESK. The CDR3 loop spans 18 amino acids. Here the CDR3 reads CASSQDPLAGSSYNEQFF. As DNA, the CDR3 is TGTGCCAGCAGCCAAGATCCTTTGGCGGGGAGCTCCTACAATGAGCAGTTCTTC.

The chain has TRBV20-1 and TRBJ1-5; D remains unclear. V was shortened by 3 bases and J by 7 bases, with 16 bases between the two germline ends. CDR1 and CDR2 (germline): DFQATT, SNEGSKA (reference sequence). The CDR3 spans 14 residues. The CDR3 protein is CSASPAGVGQPQHF. CDR3 sequence (DNA): TGCAGTGCTAGTCCCGCCGGAGTAGGGCAGCCCCAGCATTTT.

There are a few counts of this clonotype. A much larger clone lies a single base off, so this may be a read error. The V and J genes are TRBV20-1 and TRBJ2-1; D is unresolved. V lost 2 bases and J 7 bases, leaving 6 bases between the germline ends. The germline gives CDR1 DFQATT, CDR2 SNEGSKA (reference sequence). The CDR3 loop spans 11 amino acids. CDR3 loop: CSARLENEQFF. The CDR3, as DNA: TGCAGTGCTAGACTAGAGAATGAGCAGTTCTTC.

This sequence joins TRBV13 and TRBJ2-5; 7 positions match TRBD2. J lost 1 base, V lost 6 bases, and 8 bases had no gene match. The CDR3 has 15 amino acids. Germline CDR1 is PRHDT and CDR2 is FYEKMQ (reference sequence). This CDR3 is CASRVGGVLQETQYF. The CDR3 region has the DNA TGTGCCAGCAGGGTTGGGGGGGTCCTCCAAGAGACCCAGTACTTC. The full variable domain, its missing parts supplied by reference TRBV13 and TRBJ2-5, is AAGVIQSPRHLIKEKRETATLKCYPIPRHDTVYWYQQGPGQDPQFLISFYEKMQSDKGSIPDRFSAQQFSDYHSELNMSSLELGDSALYFCASRVGGVLQETQYFGPGTRLLVL.

This chain joins TRBV11-2 and TRBJ2-5; TRBD2 agrees at 7 bases. The CDR3 spans 18 residues. With 0 bases clipped from V and 11 bases from J, the junction kept 21 bases outside the gene matches. The V gene's germline CDR1 is SGHAT and CDR2 FQNNGV. Here the CDR3 DNA reads TGTGCCAGCAGCTTAGATCGAACTAGCGCGAACGGCACCGGGGAGCAGTACTTC. Protein sequence: CASSLDRTSANGTGEQYF.

This chain links TRBV6-1 with TRBJ1-5, with D perhaps matching TRBD1 (6 bases). Germline CDR1 reads MNHNS; CDR2 reads SASEGT. Deletions cut 3 bases from V and 2 bases from J, with 14 bases between. This CDR3 is built from 16 residues. CDR3 coding DNA: TGTGCCAGCAGTGACCTCCCGGGGGCAGGCAATCAGCCCCAGCATTTT. It specifies CASSDLPGAGNQPQHF.